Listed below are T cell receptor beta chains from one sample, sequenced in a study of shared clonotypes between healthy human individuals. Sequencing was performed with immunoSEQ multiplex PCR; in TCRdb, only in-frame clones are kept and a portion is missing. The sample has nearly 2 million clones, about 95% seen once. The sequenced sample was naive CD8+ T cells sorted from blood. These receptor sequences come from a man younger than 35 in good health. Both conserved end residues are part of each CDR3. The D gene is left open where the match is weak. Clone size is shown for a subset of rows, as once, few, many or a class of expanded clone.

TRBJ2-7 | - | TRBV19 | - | CASSGTGSYEQYF | TGTGCCAGTTCCGGGACGGGTTCCTACGAGCAGTACTTC
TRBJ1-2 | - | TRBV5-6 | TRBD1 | CASSPTGVGYTF | TGTGCCAGCAGCCCCACAGGGGTTGGCTACACCTTC
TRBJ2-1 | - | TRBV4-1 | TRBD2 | CASRPSGGLYNEQFF | TGCGCCAGCAGACCGAGCGGGGGCCTATACAATGAGCAGTTCTTC
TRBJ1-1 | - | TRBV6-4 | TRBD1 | CASSGPQGENTEAFF | TGTGCCAGCAGCGGGCCCCAGGGGGAGAACACTGAAGCTTTCTTT
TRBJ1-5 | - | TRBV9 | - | CASSSGGPGAPQHF | TGTGCCAGCAGCTCCGGGGGACCAGGGGCGCCCCAGCATTTT
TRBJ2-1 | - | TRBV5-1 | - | CASSGVVRVEQFF | TGCGCCAGCTCCGGGGTAGTCCGGGTTGAGCAGTTCTTC
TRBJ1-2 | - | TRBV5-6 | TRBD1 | CASSLVTGGRGYGYTF | TGTGCCAGCAGCTTGGTGACAGGGGGTAGAGGCTATGGCTACACCTTC
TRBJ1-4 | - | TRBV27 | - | CASVWGGGGGEKLFF | TGTGCCAGCGTCTGGGGGGGAGGGGGTGGTGAAAAACTGTTTTTT
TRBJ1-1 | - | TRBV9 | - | CASSVGDSVFLNTEAFF | TGTGCCAGCAGCGTTGGTGACAGCGTGTTTTTGAACACTGAAGCTTTCTTT
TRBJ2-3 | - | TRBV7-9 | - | CASSFSGNTDTQYF | TGTGCCAGCAGCTTTAGCGGAAACACAGATACGCAGTATTTT
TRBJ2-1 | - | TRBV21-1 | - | CASSTQHQQFF | TGTGCCAGCAGCACCCAACACCAGCAGTTCTTC
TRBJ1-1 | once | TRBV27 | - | CASRQGRYTEAFF | TGTGCCAGCAGACAGGGAAGGTACACTGAAGCTTTCTTT
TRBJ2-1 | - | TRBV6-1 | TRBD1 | CASGQGLFYEQFF | TGTGCCAGCGGACAGGGGTTATTTTATGAGCAGTTCTTC
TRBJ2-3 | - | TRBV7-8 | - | CASSSENTDTQYF | TGTGCCAGCAGCTCAGAGAACACAGATACGCAGTATTTT
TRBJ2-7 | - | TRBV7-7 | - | CASSLEADYEQYF | TGTGCTAGCAGCTTAGAGGCCGACTACGAGCAGTACTTC
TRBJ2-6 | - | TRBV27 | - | CASSPLYMQGSSGANVLTF | TGTGCCAGCAGTCCTCTGTATATGCAGGGTAGCTCTGGGGCCAACGTCCTGACTTTC
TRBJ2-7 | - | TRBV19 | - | CASSPGGAYEQYF | TGTGCCAGTAGTCCTGGGGGAGCCTACGAGCAGTACTTC
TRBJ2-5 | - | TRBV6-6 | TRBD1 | CASSYGGQGEETQYF | TGTGCCAGCAGTTACGGCGGACAGGGGGAAGAGACCCAGTACTTC
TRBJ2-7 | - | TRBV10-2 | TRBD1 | CASNGQGAATGEQYF | TGCGCCAGCAACGGACAGGGGGCGGCTACTGGAGAGCAGTACTTC
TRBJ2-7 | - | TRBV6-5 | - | CASSSDFTAIFEQYF | TGTGCCAGCAGCTCTGACTTTACTGCGATTTTCGAGCAGTACTTC
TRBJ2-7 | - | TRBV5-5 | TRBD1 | CASSLMRDRSYEQYF | TGTGCCAGCAGCTTGATGCGGGACAGGTCCTACGAGCAGTACTTC
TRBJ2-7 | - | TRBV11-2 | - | CASSFLESYEQYF | TGTGCCAGCAGCTTTTTGGAGTCCTACGAGCAGTACTTC
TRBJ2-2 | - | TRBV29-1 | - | CSGLRENTGELFF | TGCAGTGGATTACGGGAGAACACCGGGGAGCTGTTTTTT
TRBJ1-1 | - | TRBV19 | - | CASSIDRAPFEAFF | TGTGCCAGTAGTATAGACAGGGCACCCTTTGAAGCTTTCTTT
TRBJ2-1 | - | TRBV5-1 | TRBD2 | CASSPVGGDYNEQFF | TGCGCCAGCAGCCCCGTGGGGGGGGATTACAATGAGCAGTTCTTC
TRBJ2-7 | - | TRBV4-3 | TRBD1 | CASSQVRDSKYEQYF | TGCGCCAGCAGCCAAGTTCGGGACAGCAAGTACGAGCAGTACTTC
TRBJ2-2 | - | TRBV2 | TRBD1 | CASSEGTGGELFF | TGTGCCAGCAGTGAAGGGACAGGCGGGGAGCTGTTTTTT
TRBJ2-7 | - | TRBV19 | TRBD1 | CASSNTNDRGPYEQYF | TGCGCCAGTAGTAACACCAATGACAGGGGGCCCTACGAGCAGTACTTC
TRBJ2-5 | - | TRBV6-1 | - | CASMARYGGETQYF | TGTGCCAGCATGGCCCGCTACGGAGGAGAGACCCAGTACTTC
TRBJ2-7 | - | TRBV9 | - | CASSVDNGYEQYF | TGTGCCAGCAGCGTAGATAACGGCTACGAGCAGTACTTC
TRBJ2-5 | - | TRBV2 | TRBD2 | CASSEWASGEETQYF | TGTGCCAGCAGTGAATGGGCTAGCGGGGAAGAGACCCAGTACTTC
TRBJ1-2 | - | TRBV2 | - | CASSDAVFNYGYTF | TGTGCCAGCAGTGATGCAGTATTTAACTATGGCTACACCTTC
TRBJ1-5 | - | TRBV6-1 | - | CASSEVGASNQPQHF | TGTGCCAGCAGTGAAGTGGGGGCAAGCAATCAGCCCCAGCATTTT
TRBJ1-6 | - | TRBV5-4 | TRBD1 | CASSDRVNSPLHF | TGTGCCAGCAGCGACAGGGTCAATTCACCCCTCCACTTT
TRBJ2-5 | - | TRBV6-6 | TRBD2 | CASRQTSVQETQYF | TGTGCCAGCAGACAAACTAGCGTGCAAGAGACCCAGTACTTC
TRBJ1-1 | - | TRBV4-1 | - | CASSQGKPVNTEAFF | TGCGCCAGCAGCCAAGGCAAACCGGTGAACACTGAAGCTTTCTTT
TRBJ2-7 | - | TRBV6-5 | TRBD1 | CASSTAPGQGYEQYF | TGTGCCAGCAGTACGGCACCGGGACAGGGCTACGAGCAGTACTTC
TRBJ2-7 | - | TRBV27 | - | CASGPGAGTSSYEQYF | TGTGCCAGCGGCCCAGGTGCCGGGACAAGTTCCTACGAGCAGTACTTC
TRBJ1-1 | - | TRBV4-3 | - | CASSQVEGITEAFF | TGCGCCAGCAGCCAAGTAGAGGGGATCACTGAAGCTTTCTTT
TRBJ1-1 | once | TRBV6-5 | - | CASSYTAGLEAFF | TGTGCCAGCAGTTACACCGCGGGCTTGGAAGCTTTCTTT
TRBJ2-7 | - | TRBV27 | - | CASSSITGTRLYEQYF | TGTGCCAGCAGTTCTATTACCGGGACCCGGCTCTACGAGCAGTACTTC
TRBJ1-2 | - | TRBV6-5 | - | CASSYSLGARDYGYTF | TGTGCCAGCAGTTACTCTCTGGGGGCTAGGGACTATGGCTACACCTTC
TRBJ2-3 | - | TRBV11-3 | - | CASSTGDTQYF | TGTGCCAGCAGCACCGGGGATACGCAGTATTTT